This T cell receptor beta chain was sequenced during a study of memory CD4+ T cells and cytomegalovirus serostatus (dated by TCRdb to between 2018 and 2021). Broadly, across the study: A total of roughly 33 healthy Belgian adults, of whom 9 were CMV seropositive and about 24 were CMV seronegative, were included in the cohort. To replicate a published TCR-based CMV serostatus classifier, the study sequenced CD4+ memory TCRbeta repertoires from a Belgian cohort whose cytomegalovirus serostatus was known.

Here is what the overall study found, with its caveats: The original-framework classifier achieved a median bootstrapped AUC of about 0.94 with a 95% CI of 0.76-1.00 on the Belgian cohort. CMV serostatus prediction reached a median bootstrapped AUC of roughly 0.96 with the original framework and about 0.93 with a US-trained random forest. Of 164 previously reported CMV-associated TCRbeta sequences, around 70 appeared in the CD4+ memory repertoires, each in one to five individuals. Results were interpreted as suggesting that the CMV-associated TCR signature is largely present in the CD4+ memory repertoire. Only CD4+CD45RO+ memory cells were sequenced, unlike the original study, which covered naive and memory CD4+ and CD8+ populations.

Points on this clone: The antigen it binds to is not known. Per-nucleotide qualities are absent, and no much larger clonotype sits a single base away.

Trimming takes 6 bases from V and 7 bases from J, and the germline ends sit 10 bases apart. Measured from the cysteine to the phenylalanine, the CDR3 is 13 residues long. Of all the DNA, just the CDR3 is kept, 39 bases in frame from base 1. From a lookup of the germline V gene, CDR1 and CDR2 are SNHLY and FYNNEI. Single viable CD3+CD4+CD8-CD45RO+ cells were sorted as memory CD4+ T cells on a FACSAria II. CMV serostatus was determined using a Roche Elecsys assay that detects serum IgG against CMV pp150, pp28, p38 and p52. After the samples were thawed, total CD4+ T cells were enriched through positive selection using CD4 magnetic microbeads. The samples came from a different study that was designed specifically to examine the CD4+ T cell memory repertoire. Peripheral blood mononuclear cells were isolated and cryopreserved according to standard operating procedures, and serum was stored at -80 degrees C. Staining used CD3-PerCP (BW264/56), CD4-APC (RPA-T4), CD45RO-PE (UCHT1) and CD8-Pacific Orange (3B5) antibodies, with Sytox blue excluding non-viable cells.

Genomic DNA was extracted from sorted cells with the Quick-DNA Microprep Kit. TCRbeta DNA was amplified with the immunoSEQ hsTCRbeta kit following the manufacturer's protocol. TCRbeta libraries were sequenced on an Illumina MiSeq instrument. Turning to the authors' computational methods: Once out-of-frame sequences had been removed, 2,200,000 or so distinct TCRbeta sequences were left, which works out to an average of roughly 70,000 per individual. Two values were used to score each individual: the count of 164 previously reported CMV-associated TCRbeta sequences and the total count of productive distinct TCRbeta sequences. A beta-binomial model was reimplemented in Python, and scikit-learn random forests with default parameters were trained on US cohort data. Classifier performance on the Belgian cohort was summarized as median AUC with percentile confidence intervals calculated over 10,000 bootstrap iterations. The table was pulled from immuneACCESS by TCRdb, which kept in-frame rearrangements only. Such tables lose some clones; where checked, under half of the loss comes from unresolved V genes, and the rest has no known cause. The D gene and trimming were derived from the DNA, and the V and J assignments and clone size from that table. The sample table holds some 54,000 clones, of which around 83% were seen once. 1.1% to 1.5% of the sample is held by the ten biggest clonotypes.

Material: memory CD4+ T cells from blood. The TCR sequence derives from an adult in good health and CMV-seropositive. The receptor chain draws on TRBV2 and TRBJ1-6; there is no confident call for the D gene. The nucleotide sequence is given as TGTGCCAGCAGGGGTTCTGCCAATTCACCCCTCCACTTT. This gives the protein CASRGSANSPLHF.